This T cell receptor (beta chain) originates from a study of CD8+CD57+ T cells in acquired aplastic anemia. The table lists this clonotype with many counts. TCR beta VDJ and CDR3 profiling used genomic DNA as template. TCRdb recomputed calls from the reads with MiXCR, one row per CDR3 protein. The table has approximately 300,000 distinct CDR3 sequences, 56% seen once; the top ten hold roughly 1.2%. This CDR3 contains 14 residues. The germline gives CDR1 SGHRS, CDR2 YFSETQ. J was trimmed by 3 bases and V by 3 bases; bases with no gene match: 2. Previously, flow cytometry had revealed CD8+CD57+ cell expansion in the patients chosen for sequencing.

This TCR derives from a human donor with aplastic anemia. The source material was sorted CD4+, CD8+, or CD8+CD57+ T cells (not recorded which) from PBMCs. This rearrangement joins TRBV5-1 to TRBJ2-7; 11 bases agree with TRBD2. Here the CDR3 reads CASSSLAGGYEQYF. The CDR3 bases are TGCGCCAGCAGCTCCCTAGCGGGAGGCTACGAGCAGTACTTC.